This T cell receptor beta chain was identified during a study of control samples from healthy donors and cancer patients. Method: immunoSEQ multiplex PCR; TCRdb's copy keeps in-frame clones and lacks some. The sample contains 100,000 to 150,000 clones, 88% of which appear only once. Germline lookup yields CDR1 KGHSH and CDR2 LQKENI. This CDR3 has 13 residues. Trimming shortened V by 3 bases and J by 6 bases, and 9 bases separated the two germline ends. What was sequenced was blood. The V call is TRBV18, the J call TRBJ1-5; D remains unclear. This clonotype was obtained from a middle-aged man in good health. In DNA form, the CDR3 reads TGTGCCAGCTCACCGAGTGCGGGTCAGCCCCAGCATTTT. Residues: CASSPSAGQPQHF. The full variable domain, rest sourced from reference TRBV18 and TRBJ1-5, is NAGVMQNPRHLVRRRGQEARLRCSPMKGHSHVYWYRQLPEEGLKFMVYLQKENIIDESGMPKERFSAEFPKEGPSILRIQQVVRGDSAAYFCASSPSAGQPQHFGDGTRLSIL.